This section outlines one T cell receptor (beta chain) sequence together with its context. Germline assignment: CDR1 MNHEY and CDR2 SVGAGI. CDR3 size: 15 residues. Trimming cost V 2 bases and J 1 base, with 9 bases left between them. Generated by immunoSEQ multiplex PCR, the TCRdb table keeps only in-frame clones and is missing some. The sample lists around 210,000 clones, 89% occurring once. This sample was taken from a study of blood T cell repertoires in COVID-19. The sequence derives from a woman aged 18-29 years who had recovered from COVID-19. V and J are TRBV6-5 and TRBJ2-4; tentatively, D is TRBD2 (6 bases). Sequencing was carried out using PBMCs or T cells enriched from blood (not recorded which). The chain's CDR3 is CASSYGGGAKNIQYF. For the CDR3, the DNA is TGTGCCAGCAGTTACGGAGGAGGGGCCAAAAACATTCAGTACTTC.